The present TCR beta chain was sequenced within a study of human T cells and chemical hapten exposure. As to time point: patch test 2, 6 weeks after DPC sensitization. Treatment defined: therapeutic diphenylcyclopropenone sensitization with weekly scalp DPC. Germline CDR1 reads MNHEY; CDR2 reads SMNVEV (reference sequence). CDR3 length: 11 amino acids. The germline V and J ends were trimmed by 5 bases and 2 bases, with 4 bases remaining between them. There are a few counts of this clonotype. TCRdb called the RACE reads again in MiXCR, with one record for every CDR3 protein. The repertoire has about 78,000 distinct CDR3 sequences, 8.5% of them found once; the top ten carry around 3%.

The V gene is TRBV27, the J gene TRBJ2-7; D is uncertain. The sample here was whole blood, taken in connection with sensitization to the hapten diphenylcyclopropenone (DPC). This TCR derives from a woman aged 45-59 years with alopecia areata. Some clones in this sample may be carry-over from other donors' samples. Here the CDR3 reads CASSGPYEQYF. The CDR3 DNA reads as TGTGCCAGCAGTGGGCCCTACGAGCAGTACTTC.